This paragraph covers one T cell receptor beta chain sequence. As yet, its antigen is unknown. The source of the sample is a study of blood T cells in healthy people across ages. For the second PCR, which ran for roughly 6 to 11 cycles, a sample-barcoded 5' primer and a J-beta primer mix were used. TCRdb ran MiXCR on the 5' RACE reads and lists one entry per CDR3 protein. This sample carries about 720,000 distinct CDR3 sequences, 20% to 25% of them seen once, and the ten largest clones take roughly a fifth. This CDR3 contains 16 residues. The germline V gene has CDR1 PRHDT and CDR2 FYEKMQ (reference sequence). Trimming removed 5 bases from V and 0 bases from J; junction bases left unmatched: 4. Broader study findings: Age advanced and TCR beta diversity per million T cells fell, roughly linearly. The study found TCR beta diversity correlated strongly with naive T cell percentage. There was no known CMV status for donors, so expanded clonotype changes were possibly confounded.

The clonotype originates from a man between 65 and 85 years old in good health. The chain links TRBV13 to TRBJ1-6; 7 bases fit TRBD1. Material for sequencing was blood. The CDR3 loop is CASSRTGDSYNSPLHF. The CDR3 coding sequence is TGTGCCAGCAGCCGTACAGGGGACTCCTATAATTCACCCCTCCACTTT.